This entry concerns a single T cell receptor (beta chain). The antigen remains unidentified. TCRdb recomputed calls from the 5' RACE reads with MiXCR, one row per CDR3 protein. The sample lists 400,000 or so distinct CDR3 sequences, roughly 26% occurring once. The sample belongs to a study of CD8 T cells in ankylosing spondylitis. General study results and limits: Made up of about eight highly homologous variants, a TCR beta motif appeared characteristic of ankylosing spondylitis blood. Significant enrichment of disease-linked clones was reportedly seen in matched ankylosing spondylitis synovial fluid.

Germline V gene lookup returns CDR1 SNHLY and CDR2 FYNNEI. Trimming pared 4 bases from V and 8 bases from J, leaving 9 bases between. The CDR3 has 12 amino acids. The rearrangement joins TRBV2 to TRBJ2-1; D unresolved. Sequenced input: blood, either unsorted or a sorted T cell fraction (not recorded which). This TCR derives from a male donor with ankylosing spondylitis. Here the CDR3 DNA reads TGTGCCAGCAGTGGACCCGGGCATGAGCAGTTCTTC. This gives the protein CASSGPGHEQFF.